Following are 23 T cell receptor beta chains from one sample sequenced in a study of blood T cell repertoires in COVID-19. TCRdb's copy holds only in-frame clones and misses some; the assay was immunoSEQ multiplex PCR. Of approximately 190,000 clones in the sample, around 84% are singletons; the top ten hold approximately 15%. Sequencing input: peripheral blood. The receptor source for this set is a young man with active or convalescent COVID-19.

The rearrangement uses TRBV6-5 and TRBJ2-3; 7 positions agree with TRBD2. Germline V gives CDR1 MNHEY, CDR2 SVGAGI. V shed 7 bases, J shed 2 bases, and the junction held 6 bases outside the gene matches. The CDR3 loop spans 14 amino acids. The CDR3 sequence: CASTSGEVTDTQYF. In DNA, the CDR3 is TGTGCCAGCACAAGCGGGGAGGTCACAGATACGCAGTATTTT.

V is TRBV7-8 and J is TRBJ1-1; 9 bases map to TRBD1. Germline V gene data show CDR1 as SGHVS and CDR2 as FQNEAQ. This CDR3 spans 15 amino acids. V lost 5 bases, J lost 0 bases, and 4 bases stayed unmatched. This CDR3 is CASSIQGAVNTEAFF. The CDR3 coding sequence is TGTGCCAGCAGCATACAGGGGGCTGTGAACACTGAAGCTTTCTTT.

CDR3 DNA sequence: TGTGCCAGCTCACCACCGTCGACTAGCGGGAGTGAGCAGTTCTTC. Translated, it gives CASSPPSTSGSEQFF. The chain recombines TRBV18 with TRBJ2-1, with 12 bases identical to TRBD2. V shed 0 bases and J 9 bases; nucleotides not matched to a gene: 3. The CDR3 is 15 amino acids. Germline V lookup: CDR1 KGHSH, CDR2 LQKENI.

Points on this clone: The same CDR3 arises from other DNA sequences in this sample as well. The V call is TRBV9, the J call TRBJ1-1; 8 bases line up with TRBD1. The CDR3 runs 14 residues. Germline CDR1 and CDR2: SGDLS and YYNGEE. Trimming removed 2 bases from V and 6 bases from J; junction bases left unmatched: 6. CDR3 sequence (DNA): TGTGCCAGCAGCGTCACAGGGGGAGAGGCTGAAGCTTTCTTT. Its protein is CASSVTGGEAEAFF.

The rearrangement uses TRBV19 and TRBJ2-1; D might be TRBD1 (5 bases). Germline V gene data show CDR1 as LNHDA and CDR2 as SQIVND (reference sequence). Trimming shortened V by 4 bases and J by 6 bases, and 10 bases separated the two germline ends. This CDR3 region has 13 residues. DNA of the CDR3: TGTGCCAGTAGTACCTCGACAGCCAATGAGCAGTTCTTC. Residues: CASSTSTANEQFF.

V is TRBV11-2 and J is TRBJ1-2; 10 nucleotides line up with TRBD1. Trimming at V came to 5 bases and at J to 11 bases, leaving 8 bases not matched to a gene. CDR3 length: 13 residues. The germline V gene has CDR1 SGHAT and CDR2 FQNNGV. CDR3 sequence reads: CASSQDRGRQYTF. CDR3 bases: TGTGCCAGCAGCCAAGACAGGGGGCGTCAATACACCTTC.

The J gene is TRBJ2-3, the V gene TRBV6-5, with TRBD2 matching over 8 bases. The ends lost 2 bases at V and 2 bases at J; junction bases unmatched: 3. Germline V gene data show CDR1 as MNHEY and CDR2 as SVGAGI. This CDR3 is built from 15 residues. CDR3 sequence: CASSYQRGFTDTQYF. CDR3 in DNA: TGTGCCAGCAGTTACCAGCGGGGGTTCACAGATACGCAGTATTTT.

This sequence joins TRBV19 and TRBJ2-2; 7 bases line up with TRBD1. Trimming removed 6 bases from V and 3 bases from J; junction bases left unmatched: 4. Germline CDR1 is LNHDA and CDR2 is SQIVND (reference sequence). The CDR3 loop spans 14 amino acids. CDR3 sequence (DNA): TGTGCCAGTAGCGACAGGGTTTACACCGGGGAGCTGTTTTTT. Amino acid sequence: CASSDRVYTGELFF.

The chain carries TRBV5-4 and TRBJ2-3; no clear D gene. V was pared by 7 bases and J by 0 bases, with 18 bases between. The CDR3 is made up of 16 amino acids. The V gene's germline CDR1 is SGHNT and CDR2 YYREEE (reference sequence). CDR3 region: CASFTLTSTSTDTQYF. The DNA of the CDR3 is TGTGCCAGCTTCACATTGACCTCGACTAGCACAGATACGCAGTATTTT.

This sequence joins TRBV10-1 and TRBJ2-5, with 10 bases that match TRBD2. The CDR3 runs 14 residues. Trimming took 4 bases from V and 6 from J; bases not matched to a gene: 5. Per the germline V gene, CDR1 is WNHNN and CDR2 is SYGVQD (reference sequence). This CDR3 is CASSGASGSQTQYF. The CDR3 nucleotides are TGCGCCAGCAGTGGGGCTAGCGGGAGTCAGACCCAGTACTTC.

This clone was recorded only once. The chain has TRBV19 and TRBJ1-2; possibly TRBD1 for D (6 bases). CDR1 is LNHDA, CDR2 SQIVND, per germline (reference sequence). With 1 base removed from V and 8 bases from J, the gap between germline ends came to 23 bases. The CDR3 has 17 residues. CDR3 sequence (DNA): TGTGCCAGTAGTATAGCCCTCGTGGGGGCTACGTCGTTCGGCTACACCTTC. Translation: CASSIALVGATSFGYTF.

The rearrangement joins TRBV19 to TRBJ2-5; 11 bases agree with TRBD2. The V gene end was trimmed by 5 bases and the J gene end by 2 bases; junction bases not matched to a gene: 13. The CDR3 runs to 18 residues. The germline V gene encodes CDR1 LNHDA and CDR2 SQIVND (reference sequence). CDR3: CASSGEATSGAYQETQYF. The CDR3 nucleotides are TGTGCCAGTAGTGGGGAGGCGACTAGCGGGGCCTATCAAGAGACCCAGTACTTC.

The chain links TRBV7-2 to TRBJ2-1; D might be TRBD2 (5 bases). V was pared by 5 bases and J by 2 bases, with 16 bases between. In germline, CDR1 is SGHTA, CDR2 FQGNSA. CDR3 size: 16 residues. The CDR3 nucleotides are TGTGCCAGCAGCCTCGGAGGTGGAGGCGCCTACAATGAGCAGTTCTTC. It yields the protein CASSLGGGGAYNEQFF.

This rearrangement joins TRBV27 to TRBJ1-3; weak D call: TRBD1 (6 bases). The CDR3 is made up of 16 amino acids. Germline assignment: CDR1 MNHEY and CDR2 SMNVEV (reference sequence). V was cut by 6 bases and J by 1 base, with 16 bases left in between. The CDR3 DNA sequence: TGTGCCAGCAGCCCCGCCGTGACAGGTTCTGGAAACACCATATATTTT. Translated: CASSPAVTGSGNTIYF.

This clone is a singleton in its sample. The V gene is TRBV27, the J gene TRBJ2-1, with D perhaps TRBD1 (6 bases). This CDR3 has 15 residues. Trimming cost V 4 bases and J 10 bases, with 20 bases left between them. Per the germline V gene, CDR1 is MNHEY and CDR2 is SMNVEV (reference sequence). Here the CDR3 reads CASSSLEDSLNEQFF. CDR3 nucleotides: TGTGCCAGCAGTTCATTAGAGGACAGCCTGAACGAGCAGTTCTTC.

The rearrangement uses TRBV19 and TRBJ1-2; tentative D call: TRBD1 (5 bases). V dropped 3 bases and J dropped 4 bases, with 6 bases sitting between them. The CDR3 loop spans 12 amino acids. Germline V lookup: CDR1 LNHDA, CDR2 SQIVND (reference sequence). The CDR3 DNA follows: TGTGCCAGTAGTATGGGGGGCTATGGCTACACCTTC. The encoded protein is CASSMGGYGYTF.

The chain carries TRBV6-5 and TRBJ2-7; the match to TRBD2 covers 7 bases. Per the germline V gene, CDR1 is MNHEY and CDR2 is SVGAGI. The CDR3 is made up of 14 amino acids. The V segment lost 3 bases and the J segment 2 bases; nucleotides outside the gene matches: 4. CDR3 amino acids: CASSYAGETYEQYF. The CDR3 nucleotides read TGTGCCAGCAGTTATGCGGGAGAGACCTACGAGCAGTACTTC.

The V gene is TRBV11-2, the J gene TRBJ1-1; no clear D. This CDR3 contains 10 residues. The V end was cut by 2 bases, the J end by 10 bases, with 5 bases between. Per the germline V gene, CDR1 is SGHAT and CDR2 is FQNNGV. CDR3 nucleotide sequence: TGTGCCAGCAGCTTATCGCGAGCTTTCTTT. This translates into CASSLSRAFF.

The rearrangement joins TRBV19 to TRBJ2-2, with 7 bases lining up with TRBD2. The CDR3 runs to 15 residues. Germline CDR1 is LNHDA and CDR2 is SQIVND (reference sequence). V gave up 7 bases and J gave up 2 bases; unmatched junction bases: 7. CDR3 bases: TGTGCCAGTAAAGGGCCTAGCGGCAACACCGGGGAGCTGTTTTTT. Protein: CASKGPSGNTGELFF.

V is TRBV6-5 and J is TRBJ1-2, with D unclear. Germline V gene data show CDR1 as MNHEY and CDR2 as SVGAGI. Trimming pared 6 bases from V and 8 bases from J, leaving 13 bases between. This CDR3 has 12 amino acids. CDR3 DNA: TGTGCCAGCAGGGTTGAGGGATCGGGCTACACCTTC. This sequence encodes CASRVEGSGYTF.

The CDR3 DNA reads as TGTGCCAGCAGCCCCCCAACCGGGTACGAGCAGTACTTC. As protein: CASSPPTGYEQYF. The V call is TRBV7-9, the J call TRBJ2-7; D ambiguous. Trimming cost V 5 bases and J 4 bases, with 12 bases left between them. This CDR3 spans 13 amino acids. CDR1 and CDR2 (germline): SEHNR, FQNEAQ (reference sequence).

This sequence joins TRBV11-2 and TRBJ2-1; 10 bases agree with TRBD1. The germline V gene has CDR1 SGHAT and CDR2 FQNNGV. The CDR3 sequence is 15 residues long. The V segment lost 4 bases and the J segment 5 bases; nucleotides outside the gene matches: 5. The chain's CDR3 is CASSSRDRGHNEQFF. Here the CDR3 DNA reads TGTGCCAGCAGCTCCCGGGACAGGGGACACAATGAGCAGTTCTTC. The complete variable domain, with remaining parts taken from reference TRBV11-2 and TRBJ2-1, reads EAGVAQSPRYKIIEKRQSVAFWCNPISGHATLYWYQQILGQGPKLLIQFQNNGVVDDSQLPKDRFSAERLKGVDSTLKIQPAKLEDSAVYLCASSSRDRGHNEQFFGPGTRLTVL.

The chain links TRBV19 to TRBJ2-7; 8 nucleotides match TRBD1. The CDR3 contains 14 residues. The trim removed 7 bases at V and 4 bases at J, leaving 9 bases unmatched. The germline V gene encodes CDR1 LNHDA and CDR2 SQIVND (reference sequence). CDR3 protein: CASTPGTGRYEQYF. The CDR3 DNA is TGTGCCAGTACTCCCGGGACAGGCAGATACGAGCAGTACTTC.